Listed here are 3 T cell receptor beta chains from one sample, sequenced in a study of OX40 agonist ivuxolimab in advanced cancers. TCRdb keeps only in-frame clones here, not all; method: immunoSEQ multiplex PCR. The sample consists of around 70,000 clones, 85% to 95% of them appearing once. The sequenced sample was CD4+ or CD8+ T cells sorted from blood, obtained in a trial of the OX40 agonist ivuxolimab. These receptor sequences come from an adult with an advanced solid tumor such as melanoma, head and neck, liver or kidney cancer.

CDR3 DNA: TGCGCCAGCAGTGGAGGGTATGGAGAGACCCAGTACTTC. This gives the protein CASSGGYGETQYF. This chain connects TRBV10-1 to TRBJ2-5, with D possibly TRBD2 on 5 matching bases. Germline V gene lookup returns CDR1 WNHNN and CDR2 SYGVQD (reference sequence). The length of the CDR3 is 13 residues. The ends were cut back, 4 bases at V and 4 bases at J, with 10 bases in the middle.

The rearrangement uses TRBV7-2 and TRBJ1-3, with TRBD1 as a possible D gene (6 bases). The CDR3 is 16 amino acids. V shed 5 bases and J shed 0 bases, with 14 bases lying between them. Germline lookup yields CDR1 SGHTA and CDR2 FQGNSA. CDR3 protein: CASSPGTPDSGNTIYF. CDR3 coding DNA: TGTGCCAGCAGCCCGGGGACACCGGACTCTGGAAACACCATATATTTT.

This clone came up a few times. This chain connects TRBV19 to TRBJ2-1; possible D gene TRBD2, 6 bases. Germline loops: CDR1 LNHDA, CDR2 SQIVND (reference sequence). CDR3 length: 14 amino acids. V was pared by 6 bases and J by 1 base, with 10 bases between. The CDR3 DNA follows: TGTGCCAGTAGCATGGGACTTTCCTACAATGAGCAGTTCTTC. It codes for CASSMGLSYNEQFF.